This is a list of T cell receptor beta chains from one sample in a study of T cell responses to AZD1222 COVID-19 vaccine. Generated by immunoSEQ multiplex PCR, the TCRdb table keeps only in-frame clones and is missing some. The sample has around 100,000 clones, more than 75% seen once; the top ten hold roughly 4.2%. The starting material was peripheral blood, obtained on day 0 of MenACWY control vaccination. The origin of the receptors is an adult in good health. Each CDR3 is given with its conserved first and last residue. A D gene is named only where the DNA matches it firmly. Not all rows give a size; the values are once, few, many and, for expanded clones, a class.

NA,TRBJ2-7,NA,TRBV7-8,TGTGCCAGCAGCCCCTTGGCAGGGGCAATCTCCTACGAGCAGTACTTC,CASSPLAGAISYEQYF
NA,TRBJ1-2,NA,TRBV29-1,TGCAGCGTTCCCAATACGGACGGTGTAAGCTATGGCTACACCTTC,CSVPNTDGVSYGYTF
TRBD1,TRBJ1-2,NA,TRBV29-1,TGCAGCGTTGGGACAGGGGCGGAGGGCTACACCTTC,CSVGTGAEGYTF
NA,TRBJ2-1,NA,TRBV7-2,TGTGCCAGCAGCTTAGCGGGGACGGAGCAGTTCTTC,CASSLAGTEQFF
TRBD2,TRBJ2-1,NA,TRBV4-1,TGCGCCAGCAGCCATCCGGGACTATCGGTCAATGAGCAGTTCTTC,CASSHPGLSVNEQFF
NA,TRBJ2-2,NA,TRBV19,TGTGCCAGTAGCGGAGGAATTAACACCGGGGAGCTGTTTTTT,CASSGGINTGELFF
TRBD2,TRBJ2-1,NA,TRBV2,TGTGCCAGCAGTGAGTCTAGCGGTTACAATGAGCAGTTCTTC,CASSESSGYNEQFF
TRBD1,TRBJ1-3,few,TRBV2,TGTGCCAGCAGTGAGAACAGGGGGCGAGCTGGAAACACCATATATTTT,CASSENRGRAGNTIYF
NA,TRBJ2-7,NA,TRBV5-1,TGCGCCAGCAGCTTGGTAGGGACATTCTCCTACGAGCAGTACTTC,CASSLVGTFSYEQYF
NA,TRBJ2-4,NA,TRBV7-2,TGTGCCAGCAGCTTAGCCTACTCTAGCGCTATCCGAGCTGTCTTC,CASSLAYSSAIRAVF
NA,TRBJ1-2,few,TRBV11-2,TGTGCCAGCAGCCCGCCGCCGGTCGCTACAGCTAACTATGGCTACACCTTC,CASSPPPVATANYGYTF
NA,TRBJ1-1,NA,TRBV5-5,TGTGCCAGCAGCGCGGGGACTATCGGGGGAAACACTGAAGCTTTCTTT,CASSAGTIGGNTEAFF
TRBD1,TRBJ2-1,NA,TRBV29-1,TGCACCGGAGGACAGGGGGTGCATGAGCAGTTCTTC,CTGGQGVHEQFF
NA,TRBJ1-1,NA,TRBV18,TGTGCCAGCTCACCGGACGGCGTGAACACTGAAGCTTTCTTT,CASSPDGVNTEAFF
NA,TRBJ2-7,NA,TRBV27,TGTGCCAGCAGTTGGCAAGCTCGCTACGAGCAGTACTTC,CASSWQARYEQYF
NA,TRBJ2-7,NA,TRBV7-2,TGTGCCAGCAGCTTAAGGGCGGGACGCTACGAGCAGTACTTC,CASSLRAGRYEQYF
NA,TRBJ2-7,few,TRBV7-9,TGTGCCAGCAGCTTAGACTGGACCTCCTACGAGCAGTACTTC,CASSLDWTSYEQYF
TRBD2,TRBJ2-2,NA,TRBV5-1,TGCGCCAGCAGCTTGTTGGGAGGGGACACCGGGGAGCTGTTTTTT,CASSLLGGDTGELFF
NA,TRBJ2-7,once,TRBV9,TGTGCCAGCAGCCCTTCTCCCTGGACCCACGAGCAGTACTTC,CASSPSPWTHEQYF
NA,TRBJ2-3,NA,TRBV5-4,TGTGCCAGCAGCTTGTCAGATACGCAGTATTTT,CASSLSDTQYF
NA,TRBJ2-2,NA,TRBV6-5,TGCGCCACAGGCCGCACCGGGGAGCTGTTTTTT,CATGRTGELFF
TRBD1,TRBJ2-1,NA,TRBV6-6,TGTGCCAGCAGCTATCGGGGGGACAGGGGAACAAGGGGTTACAATGAGCAGTTCTTC,CASSYRGDRGTRGYNEQFF
NA,TRBJ2-7,NA,TRBV2,TGTGCCAGCAGTGATTGGCAGGGACGCTTCGAGCAGTACTTC,CASSDWQGRFEQYF
NA,TRBJ1-4,NA,TRBV19,TGTGCCAGTAGTCCCGGCCAGGCTGGTGAAAAACTGTTTTTT,CASSPGQAGEKLFF
TRBD1,TRBJ1-2,NA,TRBV27,TGTGCCAGCAGTTTAGCCCAGGGGGGGGCGAACTATGGCTACACCTTC,CASSLAQGGANYGYTF
TRBD1,TRBJ2-1,NA,TRBV4-1,TGCGCCAGCAGCCAAGAATGGGGGACAGGGGGAATCTATGAGCAGTTCTTC,CASSQEWGTGGIYEQFF
NA,TRBJ1-2,NA,TRBV25-1,TGTGCCAGCAGTGCCATCCCCCAAAACGGCTACACCTTC,CASSAIPQNGYTF
NA,TRBJ2-3,NA,TRBV7-9,TGTGCCAGCAGCTTATGGACGAGAGGCACAGATACGCAGTATTTT,CASSLWTRGTDTQYF
TRBD1,TRBJ2-7,NA,TRBV5-6,TGTGCCAGCAGCACCGGACAGGGCGCCCACGAGCAGTACTTC,CASSTGQGAHEQYF
NA,TRBJ1-2,NA,TRBV4-3,TGCGCCAGCAGCCCGATCACAGGGAACTATGGCTACACCTTC,CASSPITGNYGYTF
NA,TRBJ1-2,NA,TRBV18,TGTGCCAGCTCCCTCTCATGGACAGTCTATGGCTACACCTTC,CASSLSWTVYGYTF
TRBD2,TRBJ2-1,NA,TRBV7-2,TGTGCCAGCAGCTTAGCGAGGGTGGCTAGCGGGGCTTCCTACAATGAGCAGTTCTTC,CASSLARVASGASYNEQFF
NA,TRBJ1-5,NA,TRBV30,TGTGCCTCGTCCGGGGGGGAGGGCAATCAGCCCCAGCATTTT,CASSGGEGNQPQHF
TRBD2,TRBJ2-3,NA,TRBV5-1,TGCGCCAGCAGCCGGGCGAGCGGGAGGGTAGATACGCAGTATTTT,CASSRASGRVDTQYF
NA,TRBJ1-2,NA,TRBV4-2,TGTGCCAGCAGCCAAGACCTCGCTTCTACACTTAACTATGGCTACACCTTC,CASSQDLASTLNYGYTF
NA,TRBJ1-2,NA,TRBV15,TGTGCCACCAGCAGGGGGGACACTTCTAACTATGGCTACACCTTC,CATSRGDTSNYGYTF
TRBD1,TRBJ2-1,NA,TRBV18,TGTGCCAGCTCACCATCGGGACAGCAACACTACAATGAGCAGTTCTTC,CASSPSGQQHYNEQFF
NA,TRBJ1-3,NA,TRBV3-1/TRBV3-2,TGTGCCAGCAGCCAGGTGCAGGGGCCTGGAAACACCATATATTTT,CASSQVQGPGNTIYF
TRBD1,TRBJ2-2,NA,TRBV18,TGTGCCAGCTCACCACCTAGGACAGGCGCGAACACCGGGGAGCTGTTTTTT,CASSPPRTGANTGELFF
NA,TRBJ1-1,NA,TRBV4-2,TGTGCCAGCAGCCCGGACAGTTACACTGAAGCTTTCTTT,CASSPDSYTEAFF
NA,TRBJ2-2,NA,TRBV19,TGTGCCAGTAGTACTGTGGACGGGGAGCTGTTTTTT,CASSTVDGELFF
TRBD2,TRBJ2-7,NA,TRBV5-1,TGCGCCAGCAGCTTGGTAAGGACTAGCGGGGTCTACGAGCAGTACTTC,CASSLVRTSGVYEQYF
NA,TRBJ1-1,NA,TRBV15,TGTGCCACCAGCCCACACAGGGATATCATGAACACTGAAGCTTTCTTT,CATSPHRDIMNTEAFF
NA,TRBJ1-2,few,TRBV15,TGTGCCACCAGCAGAGATCCCGGGAATGGCTACACCTTC,CATSRDPGNGYTF
NA,TRBJ1-5,NA,TRBV6-4,TGTGCCAGCAGCGCCTGGAGGGAGGAGAATCAGCCCCAGCATTTT,CASSAWREENQPQHF
NA,TRBJ1-2,NA,TRBV5-4,TGTGCCAGCAGCTTGGGCCTGGGGCAGGGACTTAACTATGGCTACACCTTC,CASSLGLGQGLNYGYTF
NA,TRBJ1-2,NA,TRBV7-3,TGTGCCAGCAGTCAAGCTATCAGGGTCTATGGCTACACCTTC,CASSQAIRVYGYTF